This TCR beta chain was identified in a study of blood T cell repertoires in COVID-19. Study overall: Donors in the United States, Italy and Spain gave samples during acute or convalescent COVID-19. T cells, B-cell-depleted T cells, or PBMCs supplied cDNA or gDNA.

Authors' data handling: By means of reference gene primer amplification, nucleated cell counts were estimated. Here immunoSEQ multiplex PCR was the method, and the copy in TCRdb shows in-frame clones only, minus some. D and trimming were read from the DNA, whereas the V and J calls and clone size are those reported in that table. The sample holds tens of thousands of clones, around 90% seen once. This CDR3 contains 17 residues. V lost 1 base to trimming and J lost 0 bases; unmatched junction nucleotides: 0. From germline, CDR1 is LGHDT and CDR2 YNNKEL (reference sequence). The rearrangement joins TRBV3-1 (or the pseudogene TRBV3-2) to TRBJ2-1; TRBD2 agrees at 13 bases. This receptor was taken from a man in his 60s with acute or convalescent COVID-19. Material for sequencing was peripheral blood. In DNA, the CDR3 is TGTGCCAGCAGCCAAGGGACTAGCGGGAGCTCCTACAATGAGCAGTTCTTC. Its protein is CASSQGTSGSSYNEQFF.